This TCR beta chain originates from a study of blood T cell repertoires in COVID-19. Study at large: The study drew acute and convalescent COVID-19 samples from the United States, Italy and Spain. T cells, B-cell-depleted T cells, or PBMCs supplied cDNA or gDNA.

From germline, CDR1 is MNHEY and CDR2 SVGAGI. The CDR3 is made up of 14 amino acids. After removal of 6 bases from V and 7 bases from J, the junction contained 10 bases not matched to a gene. As handled by the study authors: It was from reference gene primer amplification that nucleated cell counts were estimated. Sequencing was performed with immunoSEQ multiplex PCR; in TCRdb, only in-frame clones are kept and a portion is missing. Clone size and the V and J calls come from that table; the DNA yielded D and trimming. The sample records about 96,000 clones, 80% to 90% being singletons. Patients at the Seattle site were enrolled during active infection and followed longitudinally.

Specimen: peripheral blood. This receptor was taken from a human donor with COVID-19, enrolled during active disease. The donor label of this sample is uncertain. The chain has TRBV6-5 and TRBJ1-2; 8 nucleotides match TRBD1. The CDR3 coding sequence is TGTGCCAGCAGCAATTTCGACAGGGGAGGTGGCTACACCTTC. Protein: CASSNFDRGGGYTF.